The clone carrying this T cell receptor beta chain is a singleton in its sample. These data are taken from a study of CD8 T cells in Susac syndrome. Reverse transcription of roughly 0.5 to 1 ug RNA used random hexamers. TCRdb fed the immunoSEQ multiplex PCR reads into MiXCR, producing one record per CDR3 protein. The sample yields fewer than 350,000 distinct CDR3 sequences, 70% to 90% seen once. V dropped 1 base and J dropped 0; count of bases not matched to a gene: 9. The CDR3 has 17 residues. The V gene's germline CDR1 is MNHNS and CDR2 SASEGT. The V call is TRBV6-1, the J call TRBJ2-7; 7 bases agree with TRBD1. The clonotype comes from a human donor with multiple sclerosis. The sample was CD8+ T cells from PBMCs. Here the CDR3 DNA reads TGTGCCAGCAGTGAAGGGATAGGGGGCACCGGCTCCTACGAGCAGTACTTC. Amino acid sequence: CASSEGIGGTGSYEQYF.